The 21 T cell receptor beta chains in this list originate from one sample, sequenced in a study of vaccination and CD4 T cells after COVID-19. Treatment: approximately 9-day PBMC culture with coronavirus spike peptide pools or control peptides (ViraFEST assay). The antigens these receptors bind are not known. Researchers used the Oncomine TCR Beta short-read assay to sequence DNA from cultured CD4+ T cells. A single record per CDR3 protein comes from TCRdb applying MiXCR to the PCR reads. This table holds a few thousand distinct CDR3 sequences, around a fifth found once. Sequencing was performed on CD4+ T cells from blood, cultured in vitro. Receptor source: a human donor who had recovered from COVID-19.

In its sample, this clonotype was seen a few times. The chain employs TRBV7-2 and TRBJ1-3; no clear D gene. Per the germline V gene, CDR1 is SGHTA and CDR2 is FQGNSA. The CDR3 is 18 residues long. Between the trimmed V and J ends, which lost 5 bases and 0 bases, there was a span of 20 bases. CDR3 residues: CASSLTGRLRRSGNTIYF. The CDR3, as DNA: TGTGCCAGCAGCCTCACCGGACGGCTACGCCGCTCTGGAAACACCATATATTTT.

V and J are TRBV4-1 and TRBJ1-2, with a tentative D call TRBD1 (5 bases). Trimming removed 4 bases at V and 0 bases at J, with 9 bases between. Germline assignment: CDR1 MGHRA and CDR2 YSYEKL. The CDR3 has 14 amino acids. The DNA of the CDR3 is TGCGCCAGCAGCCGCGACAGAGCTAACTATGGCTACACCTTC. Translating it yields CASSRDRANYGYTF.

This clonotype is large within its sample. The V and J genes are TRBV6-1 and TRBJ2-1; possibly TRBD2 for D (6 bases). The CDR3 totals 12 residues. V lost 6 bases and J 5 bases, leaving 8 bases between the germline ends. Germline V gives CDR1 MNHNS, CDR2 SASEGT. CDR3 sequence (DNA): TGTGCCAGCAGACGCGGGGACAATGAGCAGTTCTTC. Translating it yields CASRRGDNEQFF.

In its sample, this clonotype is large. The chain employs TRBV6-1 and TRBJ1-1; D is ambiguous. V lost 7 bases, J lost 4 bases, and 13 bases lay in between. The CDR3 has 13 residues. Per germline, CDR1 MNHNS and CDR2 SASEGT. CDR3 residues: CASTRGYSTEAFF. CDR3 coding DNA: TGTGCCAGCACCCGAGGGTATAGCACTGAAGCTTTCTTT.

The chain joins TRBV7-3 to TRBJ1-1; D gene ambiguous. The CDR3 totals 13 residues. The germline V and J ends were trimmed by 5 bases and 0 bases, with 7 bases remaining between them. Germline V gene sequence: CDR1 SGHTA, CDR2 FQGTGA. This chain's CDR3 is CASSLPVNTEAFF. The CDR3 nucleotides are TGTGCCAGCAGCCTCCCGGTGAACACTGAAGCTTTCTTT.

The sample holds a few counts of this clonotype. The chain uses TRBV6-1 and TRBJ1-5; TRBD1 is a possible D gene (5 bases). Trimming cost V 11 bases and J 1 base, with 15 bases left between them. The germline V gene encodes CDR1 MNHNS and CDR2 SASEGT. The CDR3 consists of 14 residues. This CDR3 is CAAGGVQSNQPQHF. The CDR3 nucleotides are TGTGCCGCGGGGGGGGTTCAAAGCAATCAGCCCCAGCATTTT.

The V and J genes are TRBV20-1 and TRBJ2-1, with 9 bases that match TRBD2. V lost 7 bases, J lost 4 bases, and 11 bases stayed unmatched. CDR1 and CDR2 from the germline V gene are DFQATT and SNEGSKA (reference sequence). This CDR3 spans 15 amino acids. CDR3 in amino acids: CSVSPPGLAYNEQFF. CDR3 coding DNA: TGCAGTGTTTCCCCTCCGGGACTAGCTTACAATGAGCAGTTCTTC.

For the CDR3, the DNA is TGTGCCAGCAGCTTTGTGTTCGGCACAGATACGCAGTATTTT. It specifies CASSFVFGTDTQYF. The chain recombines TRBV11-2 with TRBJ2-3; D gene unclear. V dropped 3 bases and J dropped 1 base, with 8 bases sitting between them. CDR1 is SGHAT and CDR2 is FQNNGV in the germline V gene. This CDR3 has 14 amino acids.

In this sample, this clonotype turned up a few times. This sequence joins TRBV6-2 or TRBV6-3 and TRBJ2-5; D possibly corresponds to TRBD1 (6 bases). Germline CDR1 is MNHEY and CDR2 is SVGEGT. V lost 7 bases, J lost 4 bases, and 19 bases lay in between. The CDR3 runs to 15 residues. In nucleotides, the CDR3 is TGTGCCAGCACCAACAACCCGACAGGAGCAGAGACCCAGTACTTC. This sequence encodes CASTNNPTGAETQYF.

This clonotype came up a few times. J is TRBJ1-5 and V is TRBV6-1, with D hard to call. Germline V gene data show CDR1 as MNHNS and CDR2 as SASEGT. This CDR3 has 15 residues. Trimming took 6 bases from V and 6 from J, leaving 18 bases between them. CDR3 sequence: CASSITDEFFQPQHF. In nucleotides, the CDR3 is TGTGCCAGCAGCATAACGGACGAGTTTTTTCAGCCCCAGCATTTT.

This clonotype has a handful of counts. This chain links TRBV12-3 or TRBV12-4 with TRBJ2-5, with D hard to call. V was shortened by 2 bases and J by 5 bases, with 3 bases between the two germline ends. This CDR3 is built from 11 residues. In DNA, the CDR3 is TGTGCCAGCAGTTTAAGGGAGACCCAGTACTTC. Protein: CASSLRETQYF.

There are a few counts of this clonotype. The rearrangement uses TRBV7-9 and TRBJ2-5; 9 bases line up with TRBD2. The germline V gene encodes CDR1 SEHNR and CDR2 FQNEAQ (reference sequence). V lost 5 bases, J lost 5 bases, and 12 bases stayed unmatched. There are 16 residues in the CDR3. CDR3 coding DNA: TGTGCCAGCAGCACCCCGCTGGGGCGGGGGGGTGAGACCCAGTACTTC. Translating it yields CASSTPLGRGGETQYF.

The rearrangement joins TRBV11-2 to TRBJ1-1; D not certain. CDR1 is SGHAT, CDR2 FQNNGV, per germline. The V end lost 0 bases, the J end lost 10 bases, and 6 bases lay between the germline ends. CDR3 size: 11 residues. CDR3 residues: CASSLERGAFF. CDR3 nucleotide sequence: TGTGCCAGCAGCTTAGAGCGCGGAGCTTTCTTT.

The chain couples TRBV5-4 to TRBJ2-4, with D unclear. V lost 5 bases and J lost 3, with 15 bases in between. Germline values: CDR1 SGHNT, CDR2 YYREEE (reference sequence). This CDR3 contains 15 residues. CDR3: CASSPSPGDKNIQYF. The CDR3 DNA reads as TGTGCCAGCAGTCCCAGTCCGGGTGACAAAAACATTCAGTACTTC. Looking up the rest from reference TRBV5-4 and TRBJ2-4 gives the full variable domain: ETGVTQSPTHLIKTRGQQVTLRCSSQSGHNTVSWYQQALGQGPQFIFQYYREEENGRGNFPPRFSGLQFPNYSSELNVNALELDDSALYLCASSPSPGDKNIQYFGAGTRLSVL.

The CDR3 DNA reads TGTGCCAGCAGCTTAGTTGGGCAGTGGAGCTCCTACAATGAGCAGTTCTTC. It yields the protein CASSLVGQWSSYNEQFF. This rearrangement joins TRBV11-1 to TRBJ2-1; D unresolved. V was trimmed by 1 base and J by 0 bases, leaving 13 bases between them. This CDR3 has 17 amino acids. The germline CDR1 and CDR2 sequences are SGHAT and FQDESV (reference sequence).

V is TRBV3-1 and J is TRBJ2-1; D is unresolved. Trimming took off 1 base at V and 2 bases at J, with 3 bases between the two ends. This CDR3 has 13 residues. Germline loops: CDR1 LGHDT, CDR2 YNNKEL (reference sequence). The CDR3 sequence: CASSQAPYNEQFF. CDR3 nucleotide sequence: TGTGCCAGCAGCCAAGCGCCCTACAATGAGCAGTTCTTC.

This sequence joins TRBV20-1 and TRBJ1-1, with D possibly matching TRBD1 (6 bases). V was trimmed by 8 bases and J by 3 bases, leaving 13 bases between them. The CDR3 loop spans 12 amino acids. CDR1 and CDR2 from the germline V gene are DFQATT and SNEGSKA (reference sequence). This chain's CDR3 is CSTGHGDTEAFF. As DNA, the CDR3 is TGCAGTACGGGACACGGAGACACTGAAGCTTTCTTT.

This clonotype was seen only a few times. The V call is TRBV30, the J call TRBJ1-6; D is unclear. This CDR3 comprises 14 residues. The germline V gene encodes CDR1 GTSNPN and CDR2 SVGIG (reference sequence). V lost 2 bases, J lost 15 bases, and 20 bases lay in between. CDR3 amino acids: CAWSRRWELFVLHF. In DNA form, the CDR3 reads TGTGCCTGGAGTAGGAGGTGGGAACTTTTTGTCCTCCACTTT. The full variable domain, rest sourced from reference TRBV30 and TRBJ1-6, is SQTIHQWPATLVQPVGSPLSLECTVEGTSNPNLYWYRQAAGRGLQLLFYSVGIGQISSEVPQNLSASRPQDRQFILSSKKLLLSDSGFYLCAWSRRWELFVLHFGNGTRLTVT.

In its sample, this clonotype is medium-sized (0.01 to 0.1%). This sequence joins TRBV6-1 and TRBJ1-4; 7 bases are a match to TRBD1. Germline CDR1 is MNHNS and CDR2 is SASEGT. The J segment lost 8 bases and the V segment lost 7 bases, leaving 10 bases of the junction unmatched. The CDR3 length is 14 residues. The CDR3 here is CASIRGGFEEKLFF. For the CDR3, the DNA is TGTGCCAGCATCCGAGGGGGCTTCGAGGAAAAACTGTTTTTT.

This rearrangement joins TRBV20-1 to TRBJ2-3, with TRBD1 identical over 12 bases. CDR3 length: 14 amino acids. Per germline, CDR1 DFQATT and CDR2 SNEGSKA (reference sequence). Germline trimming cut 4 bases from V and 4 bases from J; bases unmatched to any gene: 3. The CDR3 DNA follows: TGCAGTGCTACGGGACAGGGGGCTTCAGATACGCAGTATTTT. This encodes CSATGQGASDTQYF.

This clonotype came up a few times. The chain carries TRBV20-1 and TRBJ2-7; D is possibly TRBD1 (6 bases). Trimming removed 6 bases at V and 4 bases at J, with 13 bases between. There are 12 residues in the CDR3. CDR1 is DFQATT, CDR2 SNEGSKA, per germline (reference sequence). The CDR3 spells CSALKGDYEQYF. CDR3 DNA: TGCAGTGCCCTCAAGGGGGATTACGAGCAGTACTTC.